This TCR beta chain stems from a study of cytomegalovirus exposure and HLA in healthy donors. Study results and caveats: Reportedly, TCR beta sequences accurately predicted HLA-A and HLA-B alleles in most subjects.

Note on this clone: Its specificity is unknown.

There are 14 residues in the CDR3. Germline-derived CDR1 and CDR2 are SNHLY and FYNNEI. J lost 10 bases, V lost 7 bases, and 14 bases had no gene match. The PCR employed 60 Vbeta primers together with 13 Jbeta primers. Method: immunoSEQ multiplex PCR; TCRdb's copy keeps in-frame clones and lacks some. Among around 90,000 clones listed, 65% to 85% were seen once. This chain uses TRBV2 with TRBJ1-1; 8 bases are a match to TRBD1. The TCR was taken from a man aged 25 to 40 in good health and CMV-seronegative. Sequencing was performed on PBMCs. The CDR3 reads CASTRPTGATTAFF. CDR3 sequence (DNA): TGTGCCAGCACCCGACCGACAGGGGCCACGACAGCTTTCTTT.